This TCR beta chain stems from a study of identical twins. Germline CDR1 reads MNHNS; CDR2 reads SASEGT. Deletions cut 10 bases from V and 4 bases from J, with 17 bases between. The CDR3 is made up of 13 amino acids. Every one of the donors was a healthy Caucasian. This clonotype has just a few counts. Its antigen remains unknown. Regarding the study as a whole: One should note that invariant MAIT and iNKT cells could partly confound zero-insertion analyses. Findings depended on cross-sectional statistics rather than tracking the same donors.

A universal primer site came from template switching; cDNA carried unique molecular identifiers. TCRdb re-called the 5' RACE reads through MiXCR, storing one row per CDR3 protein. The sample includes 250,000 or so distinct CDR3 sequences, approximately 8.3% of them seen just once. These same data were also listed under a study on yellow fever vaccine responses in identical twins.

The sample was CD8+ T cells sorted from blood. The source of this sequence is a woman under 30 in good health. The chain carries TRBV6-1 and TRBJ2-7; D is perhaps TRBD2 (5 bases). The DNA for the CDR3 is TGTGCCACCGGACTTGGCCAAAGGTACGAGCAGTACTTC. Its translation: CATGLGQRYEQYF.